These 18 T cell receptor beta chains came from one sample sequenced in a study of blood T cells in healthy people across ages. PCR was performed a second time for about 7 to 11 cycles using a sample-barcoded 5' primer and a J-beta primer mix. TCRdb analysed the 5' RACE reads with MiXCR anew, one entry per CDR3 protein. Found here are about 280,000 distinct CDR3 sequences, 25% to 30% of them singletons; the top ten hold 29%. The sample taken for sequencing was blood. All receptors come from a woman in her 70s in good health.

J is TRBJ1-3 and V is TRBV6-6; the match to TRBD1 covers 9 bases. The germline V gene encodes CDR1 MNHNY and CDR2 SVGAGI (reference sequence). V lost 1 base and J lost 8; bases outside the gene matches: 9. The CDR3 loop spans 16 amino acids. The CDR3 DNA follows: TGTGCCAGCAGTTACTTCTGGACAGGGGACGGAGACACCATATATTTT. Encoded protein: CASSYFWTGDGDTIYF.

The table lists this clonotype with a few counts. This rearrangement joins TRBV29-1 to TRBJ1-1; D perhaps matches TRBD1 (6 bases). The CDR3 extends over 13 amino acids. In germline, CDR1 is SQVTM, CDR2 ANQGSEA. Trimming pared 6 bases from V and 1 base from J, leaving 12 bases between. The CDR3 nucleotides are TGCAGCGTCCTGACAGGTGGGAACACTGAAGCTTTCTTT. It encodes CSVLTGGNTEAFF.

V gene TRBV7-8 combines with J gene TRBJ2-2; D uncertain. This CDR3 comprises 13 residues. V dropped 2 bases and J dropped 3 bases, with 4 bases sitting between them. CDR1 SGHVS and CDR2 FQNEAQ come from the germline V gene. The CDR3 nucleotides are TGTGCCAGCAGCTTACGGGACACCGGGGAGCTGTTTTTT. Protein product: CASSLRDTGELFF. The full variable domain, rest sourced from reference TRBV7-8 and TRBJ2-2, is GAGVSQSPRYKVAKRGQDVALRCDPISGHVSLFWYQQALGQGPEFLTYFQNEAQLDKSGLPSDRFFAERPEGSVSTLKIQRTQQEDSAVYLCASSLRDTGELFFGEGSRLTVL.

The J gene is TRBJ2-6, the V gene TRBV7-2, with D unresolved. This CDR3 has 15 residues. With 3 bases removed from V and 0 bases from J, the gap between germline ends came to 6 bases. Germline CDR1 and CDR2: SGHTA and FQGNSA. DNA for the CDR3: TGTGCCAGCAGCTTTTTGACCTCTGGGGCCAACGTCCTGACTTTC. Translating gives CASSFLTSGANVLTF.

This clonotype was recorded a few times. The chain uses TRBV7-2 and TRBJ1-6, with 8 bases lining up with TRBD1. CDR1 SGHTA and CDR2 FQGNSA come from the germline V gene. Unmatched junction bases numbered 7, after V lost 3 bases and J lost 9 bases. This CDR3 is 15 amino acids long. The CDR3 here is CASSFDGQGSSPLHF. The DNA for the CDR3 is TGTGCCAGCAGCTTCGACGGACAGGGTAGTTCACCCCTCCACTTT.

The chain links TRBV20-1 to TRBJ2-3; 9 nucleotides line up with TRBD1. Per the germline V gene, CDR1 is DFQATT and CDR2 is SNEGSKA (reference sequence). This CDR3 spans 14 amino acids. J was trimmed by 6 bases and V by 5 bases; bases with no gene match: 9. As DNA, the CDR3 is TGCAGTGCTCCGGGACAGGGATTTTACGATACGCAGTATTTT. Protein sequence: CSAPGQGFYDTQYF.

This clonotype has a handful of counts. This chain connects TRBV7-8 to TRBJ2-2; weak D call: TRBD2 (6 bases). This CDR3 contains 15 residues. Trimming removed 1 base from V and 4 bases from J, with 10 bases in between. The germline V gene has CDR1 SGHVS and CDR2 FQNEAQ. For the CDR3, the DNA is TGTGCCAGCAGCTTAGTAGAGACTAGCACCGGGGAGCTGTTTTTT. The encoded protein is CASSLVETSTGELFF.

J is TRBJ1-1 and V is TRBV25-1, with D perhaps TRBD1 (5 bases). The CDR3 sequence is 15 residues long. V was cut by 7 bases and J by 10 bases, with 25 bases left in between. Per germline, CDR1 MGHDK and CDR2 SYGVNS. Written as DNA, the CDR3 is TGTGCCAGCACTTCTAGTCGGGGCTGGGGTTCGGTAGCTTTCTTT. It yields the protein CASTSSRGWGSVAFF.

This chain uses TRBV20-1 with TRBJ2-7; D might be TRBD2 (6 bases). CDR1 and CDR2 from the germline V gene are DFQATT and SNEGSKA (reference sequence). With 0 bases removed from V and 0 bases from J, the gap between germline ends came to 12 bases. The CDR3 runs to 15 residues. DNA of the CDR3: TGCAGTGCTAGAGATCCGGGACTGGTCTCCTACGAGCAGTACTTC. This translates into CSARDPGLVSYEQYF.

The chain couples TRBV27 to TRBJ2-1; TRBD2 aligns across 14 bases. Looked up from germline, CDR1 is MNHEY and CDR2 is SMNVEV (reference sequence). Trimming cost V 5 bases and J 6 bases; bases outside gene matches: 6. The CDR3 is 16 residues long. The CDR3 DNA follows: TGTGCCAGCAGTCCGGTGGGGACTAGCGGGAGCAATGAGCAGTTCTTC. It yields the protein CASSPVGTSGSNEQFF.

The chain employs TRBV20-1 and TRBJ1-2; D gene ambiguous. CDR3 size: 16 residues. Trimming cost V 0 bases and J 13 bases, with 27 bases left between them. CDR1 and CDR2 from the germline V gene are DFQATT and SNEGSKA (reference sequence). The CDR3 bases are TGCAGTGCTAGAGATACCCTCGAGATGATTACCTATGGTTGCACCTTC. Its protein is CSARDTLEMITYGCTF.

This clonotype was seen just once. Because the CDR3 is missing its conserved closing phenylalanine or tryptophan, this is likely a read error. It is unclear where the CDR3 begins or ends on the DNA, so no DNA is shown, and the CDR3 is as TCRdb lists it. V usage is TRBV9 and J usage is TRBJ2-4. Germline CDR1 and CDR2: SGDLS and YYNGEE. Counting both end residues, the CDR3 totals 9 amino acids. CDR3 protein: CASSVASFG.

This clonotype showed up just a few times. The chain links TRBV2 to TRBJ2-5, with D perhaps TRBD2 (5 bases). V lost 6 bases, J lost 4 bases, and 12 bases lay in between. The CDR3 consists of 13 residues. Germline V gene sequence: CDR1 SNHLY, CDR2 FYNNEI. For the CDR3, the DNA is TGTGCCAGCAGAGGGTTGAGGGCAGAGACCCAGTACTTC. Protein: CASRGLRAETQYF. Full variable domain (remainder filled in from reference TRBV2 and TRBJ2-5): EPEVTQTPSHQVTQMGQEVILRCVPISNHLYFYWYRQILGQKVEFLVSFYNNEISEKSEIFDDQFSVERPDGSNFTLKIRSTKLEDSAMYFCASRGLRAETQYFGPGTRLLVL.

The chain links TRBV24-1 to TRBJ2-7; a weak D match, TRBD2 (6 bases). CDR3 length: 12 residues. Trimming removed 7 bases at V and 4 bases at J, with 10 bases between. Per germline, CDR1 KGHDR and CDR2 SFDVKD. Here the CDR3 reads CATSPGGYEQYF. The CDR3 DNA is TGTGCCACCAGCCCAGGAGGGTACGAGCAGTACTTC.

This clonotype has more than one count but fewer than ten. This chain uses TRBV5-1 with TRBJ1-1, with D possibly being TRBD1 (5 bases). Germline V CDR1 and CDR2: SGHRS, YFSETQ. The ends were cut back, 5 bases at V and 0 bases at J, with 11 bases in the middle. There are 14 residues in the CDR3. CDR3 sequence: CASSVGGLNTEAFF. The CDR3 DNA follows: TGCGCCAGCAGTGTGGGGGGATTGAACACTGAAGCTTTCTTT.

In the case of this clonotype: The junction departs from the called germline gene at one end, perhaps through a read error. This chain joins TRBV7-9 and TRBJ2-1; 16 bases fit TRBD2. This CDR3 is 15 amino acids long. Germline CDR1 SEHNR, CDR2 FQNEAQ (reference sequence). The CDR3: CASQGLAGGWGEQSF. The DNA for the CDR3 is TGTGCCAGCCAGGGACTAGCGGGAGGGTGGGGTGAGCAGTCCTTC.

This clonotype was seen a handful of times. Written as DNA, the CDR3 is TGCGCCAGCAGCCAAGAGTGGGTAGTCGGCACAGATACGCAGTATTTT. Translation: CASSQEWVVGTDTQYF. V gene TRBV4-1 combines with J gene TRBJ2-3, with no clear D. The V gene lost 0 bases and the J gene lost 1 base, with 11 bases spanning the gap. Germline assignment: CDR1 MGHRA and CDR2 YSYEKL. This CDR3 spans 16 amino acids.

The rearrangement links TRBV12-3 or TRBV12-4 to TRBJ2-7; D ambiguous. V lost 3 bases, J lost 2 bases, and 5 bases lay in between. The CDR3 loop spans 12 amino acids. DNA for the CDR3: TGTGCCAGCAGTTTTGACACCTACGAGCAGTACTTC. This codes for CASSFDTYEQYF.